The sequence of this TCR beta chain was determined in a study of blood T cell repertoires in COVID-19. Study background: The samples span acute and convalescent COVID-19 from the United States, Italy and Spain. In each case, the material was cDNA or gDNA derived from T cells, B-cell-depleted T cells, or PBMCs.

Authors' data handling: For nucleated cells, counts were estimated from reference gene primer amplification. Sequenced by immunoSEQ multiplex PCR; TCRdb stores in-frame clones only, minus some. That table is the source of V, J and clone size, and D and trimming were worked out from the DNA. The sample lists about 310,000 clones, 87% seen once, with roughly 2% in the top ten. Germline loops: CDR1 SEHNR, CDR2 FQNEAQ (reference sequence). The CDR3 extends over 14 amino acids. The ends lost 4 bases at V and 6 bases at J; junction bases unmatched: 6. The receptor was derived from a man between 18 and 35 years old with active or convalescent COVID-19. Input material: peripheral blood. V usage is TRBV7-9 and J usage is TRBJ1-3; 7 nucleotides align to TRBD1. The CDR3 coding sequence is TGTGCCAGCAGCTCGAAGGGGGCGGAAAACACCATATATTTT. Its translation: CASSSKGAENTIYF. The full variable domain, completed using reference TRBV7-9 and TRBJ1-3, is DTGVSQNPRHKITKRGQNVTFRCDPISEHNRLYWYRQTLGQGPEFLTYFQNEAQLEKSRLLSDRFSAERPKGSFSTLEIQRTEQGDSAMYLCASSSKGAENTIYFGEGSWLTVV.